This TCR beta chain was captured in a study of T cell changes during pregnancy in multiple sclerosis. The data were produced by immunoSEQ multiplex PCR, yet TCRdb's version contains in-frame clones alone and is incomplete. The sample carries about 46,000 clones, roughly 90% recorded once. The germline CDR1 and CDR2 sequences are LNHDA and SQIVND (reference sequence). This CDR3 comprises 15 residues. V dropped 5 bases and J dropped 6 bases, with 19 bases sitting between them. The chain carries TRBV19 and TRBJ1-1; no firm D call. The clonotype comes from a female donor with multiple sclerosis, enrolled in a pregnancy study. This specimen was CD8+ T cells from peripheral blood mononuclear cells, taken in the second trimester of pregnancy. The CDR3 nucleotides read TGTGCCAGTAGTGTCGGGTCGACCGGGTACGCTGAAGCTTTCTTT. Its translation: CASSVGSTGYAEAFF. Full variable domain (missing parts from reference TRBV19 and TRBJ1-1): DGGITQSPKYLFRKEGQNVTLSCEQNLNHDAMYWYRQDPGQGLRLIYYSQIVNDFQKGDIAEGYSVSREKKESFPLTVTSAQKNPTAFYLCASSVGSTGYAEAFFGQGTRLTVV.